This entry lists 22 T cell receptor beta chains sequenced from one sample in a study of T cell repertoires in cytomegalovirus infection. Antigens for these TCRs are unknown. Via MiXCR, TCRdb re-called the reads, giving one row per CDR3 protein. The sample has some 900,000 distinct CDR3 sequences, approximately 32% seen once. The sample consisted of cultured CD8+ T cells from PBMCs, taken from culture after CMV antigen stimulation. The source of these receptors is a human donor in good health (CMV status not recorded). Some clones in this sample may be carry-over from other donors' samples.

A note on this clonotype: The junction departs from the called germline gene at one end, perhaps through a read error. This chain connects TRBV7-3 to TRBJ1-2, with 9 positions matching TRBD1. The CDR3 length is 17 residues. Germline V gene data show CDR1 as SGHTA and CDR2 as FQGTGA. For the CDR3, the DNA is TGTGCCAGCAGCTTAGATCACGGCGGGACAGGGAACTATAGCTACACCTTC. Translating it yields CASSLDHGGTGNYSYTF.

The J gene is TRBJ1-5, the V gene TRBV10-3, with TRBD1 matching 8 bases. CDR1 is ENHRY and CDR2 is SYGVKD in the germline V gene. This CDR3 spans 14 amino acids. The V gene end was trimmed by 4 bases and the J gene end by 6 bases; junction bases not matched to a gene: 5. The CDR3 nucleotides are TGTGCCATCAGTGCGACAGGGGTGGGTCAGCCCCAGCATTTT. Amino acids: CAISATGVGQPQHF.

The rearrangement links TRBV29-1 to TRBJ1-1, with D maybe TRBD1 (6 bases). V lost 7 bases, J lost 0 bases, and 12 bases lay in between. The CDR3 is 13 residues long. Germline V gene sequence: CDR1 SQVTM, CDR2 ANQGSEA. In DNA form, the CDR3 reads TGCAGCGCCGCGACAGGTATGAACACTGAAGCTTTCTTT. Translation: CSAATGMNTEAFF.

This clonotype was recorded many times. V usage is TRBV7-6 and J usage is TRBJ1-1; 8 nucleotides align to TRBD1. Looked up from germline, CDR1 is SGHVS and CDR2 is FNYEAQ. This CDR3 is built from 15 residues. Trimming removed 5 bases from V and 3 bases from J; junction bases left unmatched: 8. As DNA, the CDR3 is TGTGCCAGCAGCCAAACAGGGGGTCGAGACACTGAAGCTTTCTTT. Translated: CASSQTGGRDTEAFF.

The genes are TRBV27 and TRBJ1-6; 10 bases map to TRBD1. The CDR3 covers 15 residues. V lost 5 bases, J lost 9 bases, and 7 bases stayed unmatched. CDR1 and CDR2 (germline): MNHEY, SMNVEV (reference sequence). The CDR3 loop reads CASSPRQGAGSPLHF. The CDR3 region has the DNA TGTGCCAGCAGTCCACGACAGGGGGCAGGTTCACCCCTCCACTTT.

Of note for this clonotype: At one boundary the junction diverges from the germline segment, which might be a read error. The genes are TRBV19 and TRBJ1-1; D unresolved. Germline V gives CDR1 LNHDA, CDR2 SQIVND (reference sequence). This CDR3 comprises 12 residues. The CDR3 loop reads CAGSPENTEAFF. In DNA, the CDR3 is TGTGCCGGTAGTCCAGAGAACACTGAAGCTTTCTTT.

This clonotype occurred many times. The V and J genes are TRBV20-1 and TRBJ1-6; the D is unclear. V was trimmed by 6 bases and J by 0 bases, leaving 12 bases between them. The CDR3 contains 15 residues. Germline CDR1 reads DFQATT; CDR2 reads SNEGSKA (reference sequence). The CDR3 here is CSATSLSSYNSPLHF. Written as DNA, the CDR3 is TGCAGTGCCACTAGCCTAAGCTCCTATAATTCACCCCTCCACTTT.

The genes are TRBV27 and TRBJ2-7, with TRBD1 identical over 8 bases. The germline V gene encodes CDR1 MNHEY and CDR2 SMNVEV (reference sequence). CDR3 size: 13 residues. The J segment lost 5 bases and the V segment lost 8 bases, leaving 8 bases of the junction unmatched. CDR3 in amino acids: CASARQGMNEQYV. CDR3 coding DNA: TGTGCCAGCGCTAGACAGGGGATGAACGAGCAGTACGTC.

The chain joins TRBV7-4 to TRBJ2-6; D not resolved. The V end was cut by 6 bases, the J end by 4 bases, with 19 bases between. CDR3 size: 17 residues. CDR1 and CDR2 from the germline V gene are SGHVT and SQSDAQ. The chain's CDR3 is CASSLSSTPRGANVLTF. CDR3 nucleotide sequence: TGTGCCAGCAGTCTTAGTAGTACCCCCAGAGGGGCCAACGTCCTGACTTTC.

The chain couples TRBV7-9 to TRBJ1-1; TRBD1 matches 7 bases. CDR1 is SEHNR and CDR2 is FQNEAQ in the germline V gene (reference sequence). V was clipped by 5 bases and J by 6 bases; unmatched bases: 6. The length of the CDR3 is 13 residues. The CDR3, as DNA: TGTGCCAGCAGCCGGGACAGTTCTCCTGAAGCTTTCTTT. Protein product: CASSRDSSPEAFF. The full variable domain, rest sourced from reference TRBV7-9 and TRBJ1-1, is DTGVSQNPRHKITKRGQNVTFRCDPISEHNRLYWYRQTLGQGPEFLTYFQNEAQLEKSRLLSDRFSAERPKGSFSTLEIQRTEQGDSAMYLCASSRDSSPEAFFGQGTRLTVV.

A remark on this clonotype: The CDR3 does not end in the conserved phenylalanine or tryptophan, so this is likely a read error. This chain connects TRBV6-6 to TRBJ2-7; maybe TRBD2 (5 bases). Germline V gene sequence: CDR1 MNHNY, CDR2 SVGAGI (reference sequence). This CDR3 is built from 14 residues. The V gene lost 2 bases and the J gene lost 3 bases, with 11 bases spanning the gap. CDR3 bases: TGTGCCAGCAGTTACCCCAGCGAGGGCTACGAGCAGTACTGC. It yields the protein CASSYPSEGYEQYC.

This clonotype was observed a few times. The chain links TRBV7-2 to TRBJ2-7, with D maybe TRBD1 (6 bases). V was trimmed by 4 bases and J by 4 bases, leaving 14 bases between them. In germline, CDR1 is SGHTA, CDR2 FQGNSA. The CDR3 totals 14 residues. The CDR3 sequence is CASSSNGRGYEQYV. As DNA, the CDR3 is TGTGCCAGCAGCTCCAACGGCAGGGGATACGAGCAGTACGTC.

This clonotype was observed a few times. J is TRBJ1-4 and V is TRBV7-6; 7 bases fit TRBD1. After removal of 3 bases from V and 4 bases from J, the junction contained 8 bases not matched to a gene. CDR3 size: 16 residues. From germline, CDR1 is SGHVS and CDR2 FNYEAQ. The CDR3 nucleotides are TGTGCCAGCAGCTTGGGAGGGGGACAGATTAATGAAAAACTGTTTTTT. As protein: CASSLGGGQINEKLFF.

The CDR3 sequence is CASSFYRGATEAFF. DNA for the CDR3: TGTGCCAGCAGTTTCTACAGGGGAGCCACTGAAGCTTTCTTT. The chain employs TRBV27 and TRBJ1-1, with 7 bases matching TRBD1. Germline CDR1 MNHEY, CDR2 SMNVEV (reference sequence). CDR3 length: 14 amino acids. J lost 4 bases, V lost 3 bases, and 5 bases had no gene match.

This clonotype was seen more than once but under ten times. The CDR3 DNA is TGCGCCAGCAGCCAAGAGACGGGGGGGGCCGGCACCGGGGAGCTGTTTTTT. Protein product: CASSQETGGAGTGELFF. The V call is TRBV4-1, the J call TRBJ2-2, with TRBD2 matching over 8 bases. J gave up 4 bases and V 0 bases, and 7 bases lay outside the gene matches. Per the germline V gene, CDR1 is MGHRA and CDR2 is YSYEKL. The CDR3 has 17 residues.

This chain joins TRBV6-1 and TRBJ1-5; TRBD1 agrees at 7 bases. V lost 6 bases, J lost 1 base, and 6 bases stayed unmatched. There are 15 residues in the CDR3. Germline CDR1 is MNHNS and CDR2 is SASEGT. The CDR3 spells CASSAGQASNQPQHF. The CDR3 DNA reads as TGTGCCAGCAGCGCCGGACAGGCGAGCAATCAGCCCCAGCATTTT.

This clonotype was seen more than once but under ten times. This chain links TRBV27 with TRBJ1-4, with D possibly TRBD1 on 6 matching bases. Germline-derived CDR1 and CDR2 are MNHEY and SMNVEV (reference sequence). There are 13 residues in the CDR3. V was cut by 5 bases and J by 10 bases, with 14 bases left in between. In DNA, the CDR3 is TGTGCCAGCAGTCCGGACAGCCCGGCAAAACTGTTTTTT. Its protein product is CASSPDSPAKLFF.

V and J are TRBV9 and TRBJ1-4; 9 nucleotides agree with TRBD1. Per the germline V gene, CDR1 is SGDLS and CDR2 is YYNGEE. The CDR3 loop spans 14 amino acids. Trimming removed 6 bases from V and 8 bases from J; junction bases left unmatched: 8. Here the CDR3 DNA reads TGTGCCAGCAACTCCGGGACAGGGCAGGAAAAACTGTTTTTT. Translation: CASNSGTGQEKLFF.

V is TRBV5-6 and J is TRBJ1-1, with a possible D match to TRBD1 (6 bases). CDR1 and CDR2 (germline): SGHDT, YYEEEE. V shed 0 bases and J shed 8 bases, with 14 bases lying between them. The CDR3 totals 14 residues. CDR3 sequence: CASSLGLQGPEAFF. The CDR3 nucleotides are TGTGCCAGCAGCTTGGGACTACAGGGACCCGAAGCTTTCTTT.

This clonotype appeared many times. The chain uses TRBV7-6 and TRBJ2-1; 7 nucleotides agree with TRBD1. J lost 0 bases, V lost 5 bases, and 4 bases had no gene match. The CDR3 is 15 residues long. CDR1 is SGHVS, CDR2 FNYEAQ, per germline. This CDR3 is CASSQTGSSYNEQFF. The CDR3 DNA sequence: TGTGCCAGCAGCCAGACAGGGAGCTCCTACAATGAGCAGTTCTTC.

The rearrangement links TRBV12-3 or TRBV12-4 to TRBJ2-1, with 12 nucleotides matching TRBD2. The CDR3 loop spans 16 amino acids. V trimming: 5 bases; J trimming: 4 bases; junction bases outside the gene matches: 6. CDR3 nucleotides: TGTGCCAGCAGTCAAAGGACTAGCGGGGATTACAATGAGCAGTTCTTC. This translates into CASSQRTSGDYNEQFF.

This chain uses TRBV20-1 with TRBJ2-5, with D perhaps matching TRBD2 (6 bases). In germline, CDR1 is DFQATT, CDR2 SNEGSKA (reference sequence). The CDR3 length is 13 residues. V lost 3 bases and J lost 4, with 12 bases in between. In DNA, the CDR3 is TGCAGTGCTAGGGGGGGTAGCGGAGAGACCCAGTACTTC. It is translated as CSARGGSGETQYF.